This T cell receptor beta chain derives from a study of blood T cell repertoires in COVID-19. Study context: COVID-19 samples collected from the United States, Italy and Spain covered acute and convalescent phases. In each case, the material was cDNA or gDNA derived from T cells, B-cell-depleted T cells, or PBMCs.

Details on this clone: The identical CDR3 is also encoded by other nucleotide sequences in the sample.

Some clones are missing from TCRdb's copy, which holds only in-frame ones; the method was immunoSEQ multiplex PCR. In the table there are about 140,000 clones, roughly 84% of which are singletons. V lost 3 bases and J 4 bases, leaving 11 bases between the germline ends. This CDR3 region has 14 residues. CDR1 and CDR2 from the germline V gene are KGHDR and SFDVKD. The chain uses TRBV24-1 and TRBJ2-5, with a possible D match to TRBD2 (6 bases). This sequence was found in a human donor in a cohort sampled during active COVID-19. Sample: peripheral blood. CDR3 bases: TGTGCCACCAGTGATCCGTCGCGGGGAGAGACCCAGTACTTC. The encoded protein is CATSDPSRGETQYF.